This T cell receptor (beta chain) appears in the sequencing data of a study of blood T cells in healthy people across ages. Study-wide results and caveats: Naive and antigen-experienced cells could not be conclusively compared, given unsorted PBMCs. Unknown donor CMV status possibly confounded expanded clonotype changes.

Trimming removed 0 bases at V and 0 bases at J, with 7 bases between. There are 15 residues in the CDR3. The germline V gene encodes CDR1 MNHEY and CDR2 SVGAGI. This clonotype was seen only a few times. Antigen specificity is unknown. Isolating PBMCs gave at least 6.5 million of these cells per sample. A second PCR, run for about 7 to 11 cycles, used a sample-barcoded 5' primer plus a J-beta primer mix. A minimum of 2.5 million CDR3-containing paired-end reads was obtained for each sample. TCRdb re-analysed the 5' RACE reads in MiXCR, keeping a single row per CDR3 protein. Among about 1.5 million distinct CDR3 sequences listed, 35% to 45% were seen once.

Source material: blood. The gene calls are TRBV6-5 and TRBJ2-3, with D perhaps matching TRBD1 (5 bases). The TCR sequence derives from a woman between 18 and 29 years old in good health. CDR3 DNA sequence: TGTGCCAGCAGTTACTCGACAGCTAGCACAGATACGCAGTATTTT. This translates into CASSYSTASTDTQYF.